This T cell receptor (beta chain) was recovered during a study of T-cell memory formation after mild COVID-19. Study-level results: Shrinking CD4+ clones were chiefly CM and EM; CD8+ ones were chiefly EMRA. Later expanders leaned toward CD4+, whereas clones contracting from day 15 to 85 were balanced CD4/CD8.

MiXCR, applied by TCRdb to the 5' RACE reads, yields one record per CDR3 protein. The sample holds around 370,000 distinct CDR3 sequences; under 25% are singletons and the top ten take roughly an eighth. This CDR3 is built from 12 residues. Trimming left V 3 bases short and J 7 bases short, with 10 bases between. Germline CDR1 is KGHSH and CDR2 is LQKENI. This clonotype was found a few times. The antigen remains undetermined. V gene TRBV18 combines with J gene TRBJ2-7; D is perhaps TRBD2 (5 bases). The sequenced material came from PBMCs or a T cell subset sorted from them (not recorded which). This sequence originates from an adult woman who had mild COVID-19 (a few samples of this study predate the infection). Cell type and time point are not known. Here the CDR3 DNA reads TGTGCCAGCTCACCCTCTGGACTGGAGCAGTACTTC. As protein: CASSPSGLEQYF.